These T cell receptor beta chains were read from a single sample in a study of T cell responses to AZD1222 COVID-19 vaccine. Method: immunoSEQ multiplex PCR; TCRdb's copy keeps in-frame clones and lacks some. The table includes roughly 100,000 clones, about nine tenths detected once. This sample comprised peripheral blood, obtained on day 0 of AZD1222 vaccination. The receptors stem from an adult in good health. Both conserved end residues are part of each CDR3. The D gene is left open where the match is weak. Expanded clones are given a class, and other clones once, few, many or no size at all.

TRBV5-5,TRBJ2-7,-,-,TGTGCCAGCAGCCACCGCGGAGATAACTCCTACGAGCAGTACTTC,CASSHRGDNSYEQYF
TRBV7-9,TRBJ2-7,TRBD2,-,TGTGCCAGCAGCCCTAGCGGGATTCCCCACGAGCAGTACTTC,CASSPSGIPHEQYF
TRBV7-8,TRBJ1-5,-,few,TGTGCCAGCAGCTTAGGTTACGATCAGCCCCAGCATTTT,CASSLGYDQPQHF
TRBV10-2,TRBJ1-5,TRBD1,-,TGCGCCAGCAAAGACAGGGGTACCCAGCCCCAGCATTTT,CASKDRGTQPQHF
TRBV27,TRBJ2-7,-,-,TGTGCCAGCAGTCCCCCAGGGGTCGAGCAGTACTTC,CASSPPGVEQYF
TRBV28,TRBJ1-4,-,-,TGTGCCAGCAGTTCCCCTTTGGGAGCTAATGAAAAACTGTTTTTT,CASSSPLGANEKLFF
TRBV5-1,TRBJ1-5,-,-,TGCGCCAGCAACAACCGACGGGGCAATCAGCCCCAGCATTTT,CASNNRRGNQPQHF
TRBV3-1/TRBV3-2,TRBJ2-3,TRBD2,-,TGTGCCAGCAGCCCGAGCGGGGCAGGCACAGATACGCAGTATTTT,CASSPSGAGTDTQYF
TRBV5-4,TRBJ1-4,-,-,TGTGCCAGCAGCGCGGGCGGCACAACTAATGAAAAACTGTTTTTT,CASSAGGTTNEKLFF
TRBV2,TRBJ1-4,TRBD1,-,TGTGCCAGCATCGCCGACAGGGAACGGTGGGAAAAACTGTTTTTT,CASIADRERWEKLFF
TRBV27,TRBJ1-2,TRBD1,-,TGTGCCAGCAGTTTCGTTGGACAGGGGGTCTATGGCTACACCTTC,CASSFVGQGVYGYTF
TRBV9,TRBJ2-1,TRBD2,-,TGTGCCAGCAGCGAGGGGAGCGGGGGGGCATCTTACAATGAGCAGTTCTTC,CASSEGSGGASYNEQFF
TRBV28,TRBJ1-2,TRBD1,once,TGTGCCAGCAGTGAACCCAGGGGGTTACACTATGGCTACACCTTC,CASSEPRGLHYGYTF
TRBV7-8,TRBJ1-6,TRBD1,-,TGTGCCAGCAGCTACCGGGACAGAGAGACACCCCTCCACTTT,CASSYRDRETPLHF
TRBV18,TRBJ1-3,TRBD1,once,TGTGCCAGCTCATACGACAGGGGTCCCGGAAACACCATATATTTT,CASSYDRGPGNTIYF
TRBV5-6,TRBJ2-3,TRBD2,-,TGTGCCAGCAGCTTCAGACTAGCGGGGGGGCAGTCCGATACGCAGTATTTT,CASSFRLAGGQSDTQYF
TRBV30,TRBJ2-1,-,-,TGTGCCTGGAGTGTAGACCAGGGGCACTACAATGAGCAGTTCTTC,CAWSVDQGHYNEQFF
TRBV7-8,TRBJ1-1,-,-,TGTGCCAGCAGCCCTCTAAGGAACACTGAAGCTTTCTTT,CASSPLRNTEAFF